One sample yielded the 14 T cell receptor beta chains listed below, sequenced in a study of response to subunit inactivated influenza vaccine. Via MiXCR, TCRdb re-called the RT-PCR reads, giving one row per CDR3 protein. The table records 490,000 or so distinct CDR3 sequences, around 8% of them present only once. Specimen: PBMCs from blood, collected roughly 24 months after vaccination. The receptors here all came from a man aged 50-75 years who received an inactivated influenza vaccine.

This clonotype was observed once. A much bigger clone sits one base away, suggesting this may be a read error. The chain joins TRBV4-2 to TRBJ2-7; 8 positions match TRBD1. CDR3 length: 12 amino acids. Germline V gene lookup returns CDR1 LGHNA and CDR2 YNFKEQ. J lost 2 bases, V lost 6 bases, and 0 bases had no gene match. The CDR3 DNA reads TGTGCCAGCAGGGACAGGGCCTACGAGCAGTACTTC. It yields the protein CASRDRAYEQYF.

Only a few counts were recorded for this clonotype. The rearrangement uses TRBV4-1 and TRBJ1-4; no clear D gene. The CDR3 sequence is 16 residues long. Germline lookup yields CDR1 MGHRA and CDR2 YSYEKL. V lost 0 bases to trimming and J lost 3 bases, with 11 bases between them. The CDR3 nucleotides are TGCGCCAGCAGCCAAGAGTCCAATCGGGCTAATGAAAAACTGTTTTTT. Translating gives CASSQESNRANEKLFF.

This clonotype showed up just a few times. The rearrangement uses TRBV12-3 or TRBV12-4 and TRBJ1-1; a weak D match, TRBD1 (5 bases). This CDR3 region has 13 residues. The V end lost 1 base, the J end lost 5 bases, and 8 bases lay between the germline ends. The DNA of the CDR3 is TGTGCCAGCAGTTTAGGGACACTGACTGAAGCTTTCTTT. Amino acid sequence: CASSLGTLTEAFF.

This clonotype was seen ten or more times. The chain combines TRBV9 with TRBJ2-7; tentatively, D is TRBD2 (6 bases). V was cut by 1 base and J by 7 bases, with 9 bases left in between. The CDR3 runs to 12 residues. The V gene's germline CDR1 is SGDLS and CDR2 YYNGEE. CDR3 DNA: TGTGCCAGCAGCGTATCCAGCGGGGAGCAGTACTTC. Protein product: CASSVSSGEQYF.

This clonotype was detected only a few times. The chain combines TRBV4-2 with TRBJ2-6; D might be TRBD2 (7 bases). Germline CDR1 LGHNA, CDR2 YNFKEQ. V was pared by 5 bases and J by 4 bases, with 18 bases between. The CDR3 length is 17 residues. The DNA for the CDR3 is TGTGCCAGCAGCTACGACTTCGGGGGGCCAGGGGCCAACGTCCTGACTTTC. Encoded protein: CASSYDFGGPGANVLTF.

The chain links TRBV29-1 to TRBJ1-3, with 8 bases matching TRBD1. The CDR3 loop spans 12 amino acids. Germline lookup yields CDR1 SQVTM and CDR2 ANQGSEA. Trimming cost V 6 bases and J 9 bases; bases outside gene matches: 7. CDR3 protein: CSVKQGDGTIYF. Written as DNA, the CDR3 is TGCAGCGTGAAACAGGGGGACGGCACCATATATTTT.

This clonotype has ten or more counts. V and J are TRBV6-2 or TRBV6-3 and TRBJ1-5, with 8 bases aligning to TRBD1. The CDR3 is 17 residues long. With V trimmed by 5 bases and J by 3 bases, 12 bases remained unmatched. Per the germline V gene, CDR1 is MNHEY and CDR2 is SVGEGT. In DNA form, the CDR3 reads TGTGCCAGCAGTGGTCAAAATACAGGGGGTTCCAATCAGCCCCAGCATTTT. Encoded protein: CASSGQNTGGSNQPQHF.

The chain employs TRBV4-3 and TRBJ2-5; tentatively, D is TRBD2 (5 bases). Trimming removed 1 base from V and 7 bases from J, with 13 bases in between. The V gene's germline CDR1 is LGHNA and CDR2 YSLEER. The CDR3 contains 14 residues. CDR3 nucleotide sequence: TGCGCCAGCAGCCAAGTCTCGCGACGGGGGACCCAGTACTTC. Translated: CASSQVSRRGTQYF.

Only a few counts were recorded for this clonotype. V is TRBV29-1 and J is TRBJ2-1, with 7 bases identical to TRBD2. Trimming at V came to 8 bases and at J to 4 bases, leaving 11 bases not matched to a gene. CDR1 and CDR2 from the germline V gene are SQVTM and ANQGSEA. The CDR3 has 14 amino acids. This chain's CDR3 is CSSPRSSGYNEQFF. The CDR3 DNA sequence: TGCAGCTCCCCCCGCTCTAGCGGATACAATGAGCAGTTCTTC.

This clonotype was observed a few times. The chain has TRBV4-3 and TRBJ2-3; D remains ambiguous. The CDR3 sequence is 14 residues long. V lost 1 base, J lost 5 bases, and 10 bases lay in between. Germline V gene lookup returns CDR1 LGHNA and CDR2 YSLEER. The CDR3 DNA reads TGCGCCAGCAGCCAAGCGAACCCAGGAGATACGCAGTATTTT. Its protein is CASSQANPGDTQYF.

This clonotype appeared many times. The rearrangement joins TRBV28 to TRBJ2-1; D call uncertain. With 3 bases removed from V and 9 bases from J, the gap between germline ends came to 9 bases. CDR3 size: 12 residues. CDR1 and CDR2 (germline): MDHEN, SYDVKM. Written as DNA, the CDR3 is TGTGCCAGCAGTTTCTCTACGGCTGAGCAGTTCTTC. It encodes CASSFSTAEQFF.

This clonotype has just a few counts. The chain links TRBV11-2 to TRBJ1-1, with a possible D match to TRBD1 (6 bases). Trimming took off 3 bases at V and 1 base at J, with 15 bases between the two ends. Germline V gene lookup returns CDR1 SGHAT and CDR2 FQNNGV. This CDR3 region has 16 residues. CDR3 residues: CASSFLTGHRNTEAFF. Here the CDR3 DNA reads TGTGCCAGCAGCTTTTTAACGGGACACAGGAACACTGAAGCTTTCTTT.

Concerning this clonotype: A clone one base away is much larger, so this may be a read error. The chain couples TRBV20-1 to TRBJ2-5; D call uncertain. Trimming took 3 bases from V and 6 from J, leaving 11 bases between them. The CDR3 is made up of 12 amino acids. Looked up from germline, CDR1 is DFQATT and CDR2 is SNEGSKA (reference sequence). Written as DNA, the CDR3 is TGCAGTGCTAGCCGCAACCAGAAGACCCAGTACTTC. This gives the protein CSASRNQKTQYF.

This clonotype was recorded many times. CDR3 amino acids: CASSTGPAGELFF. The CDR3 nucleotides read TGTGCCAGCAGCACCGGCCCGGCCGGGGAGCTGTTTTTT. The chain joins TRBV7-7 to TRBJ2-2; no definite D call. The CDR3 consists of 13 residues. Germline CDR1 is SSHAT and CDR2 is FNYEAQ (reference sequence). V was clipped by 5 bases and J by 6 bases, with 10 bases between them.